This record concerns one TCR beta chain sequence. From the reads, TCRdb called clonotypes with MiXCR, one entry per CDR3 protein. The sample includes under 250,000 distinct CDR3 sequences, under 35% of them seen just once. CDR3 length: 16 residues. The trim removed 5 bases at V and 3 bases at J, leaving 9 bases unmatched. Germline CDR1 SEHNR, CDR2 FQNEAQ (reference sequence). The sample originates from a study of kidney transplant recipient with SARS-CoV-2 infection. This chain connects TRBV7-9 to TRBJ2-1, with TRBD1 identical over 8 bases. This clonotype was obtained from a male patient aged 30 to 39 who had COVID-19 and was a kidney transplant recipient. Some T cells may have originated in the graft donor. The sample in question was a blood sample, obtained at baseline and on roughly day 120 from a kidney transplant recipient. The CDR3 DNA follows: TGTGCCAGCAGCCCCCGAGGACAGGGAGGCTACAATGAGCAGTTCTTC. Amino acids: CASSPRGQGGYNEQFF.